These 21 T cell receptor beta chains were all obtained from the same sample, sequenced in a study of post-analysis software for immune sequencing data. Libraries were made from TCR beta cDNA, and they carried unique molecular identifiers. TCRdb reprocessed the PCR reads via MiXCR and lists one record per CDR3 protein. Among over 150,000 distinct CDR3 sequences listed, about 34% were seen once. Sequencing was performed on blood, taken after autologous hematopoietic stem cell transplantation. These receptors were collected from a girl aged 10-17 years with multiple sclerosis.

V usage is TRBV28 and J usage is TRBJ1-2; possibly TRBD1 for D (5 bases). Trimming took 3 bases from V and 2 from J, leaving 10 bases between them. CDR1 MDHEN and CDR2 SYDVKM come from the germline V gene. This CDR3 has 14 residues. CDR3 protein: CASSLLGVNYGYTF. The CDR3 bases are TGTGCCAGCAGTTTGTTGGGGGTCAACTATGGCTACACCTTC.

The chain couples TRBV5-1 to TRBJ2-5, with 9 positions matching TRBD1. The DNA end favors TRBJ2-7, so the J call may be wrong. Germline V lookup: CDR1 SGHRS, CDR2 YFSETQ. This CDR3 is 17 amino acids long. For the CDR3, the DNA is TGCGCCAGCAGCTTGAGCTCCGGGACAGGGAAGGTGTACGAGCAGTACTTC. Translating it yields CASSLSSGTGKVYEQYF.

This chain joins TRBV24-1 and TRBJ2-3, with a possible D match to TRBD1 (8 bases). This CDR3 is 15 amino acids long. The germline V and J ends were trimmed by 2 bases and 5 bases, with 13 bases remaining between them. Germline V gene lookup returns CDR1 KGHDR and CDR2 SFDVKD. In DNA, the CDR3 is TGTGCCACCAGTGATTCACAGGGGGGGCGAGATACGCAGTATTTT. Protein product: CATSDSQGGRDTQYF.

This clonotype appeared many times. The V and J genes are TRBV4-3 and TRBJ2-7; TRBD1 aligns across 8 bases. CDR1 is LGHNA and CDR2 is YSLEER in the germline V gene. This CDR3 is built from 14 residues. V lost 3 bases to trimming and J lost 3 bases; unmatched junction nucleotides: 4. The CDR3 DNA is TGCGCCAGCAGCCACCTGGGACAGGACTACGAGCAGTACTTC. It encodes CASSHLGQDYEQYF.

This chain links TRBV20-1 with TRBJ2-1; TRBD2 aligns across 7 bases. The CDR3 is 14 amino acids. Germline CDR1 reads DFQATT; CDR2 reads SNEGSKA (reference sequence). The trim removed 5 bases at V and 7 bases at J, leaving 11 bases unmatched. DNA of the CDR3: TGCAGTGCTCCCCCACTAGCGTATACAAATGAGCAGTTCTTC. Its protein is CSAPPLAYTNEQFF.

The sample holds a few counts of this clonotype. The chain couples TRBV7-9 to TRBJ1-5; D is unclear. Germline V gives CDR1 SEHNR, CDR2 FQNEAQ (reference sequence). V lost 3 bases to trimming and J lost 6 bases, with 12 bases between them. The CDR3 has 14 residues. The CDR3 region has the DNA TGTGCCAGCAGCTTTTCGGAATCTGGTCAGCCCCAGCATTTT. Encoded protein: CASSFSESGQPQHF. The full variable domain, in which reference TRBV7-9 and TRBJ1-5 provide the parts outside the CDR3, is DTGVSQNPRHKITKRGQNVTFRCDPISEHNRLYWYRQTLGQGPEFLTYFQNEAQLEKSRLLSDRFSAERPKGSFSTLEIQRTEQGDSAMYLCASSFSESGQPQHFGDGTRLSIL.

The rearrangement joins TRBV5-1 to TRBJ1-1; 7 bases are a match to TRBD1. This CDR3 region has 13 residues. The germline V gene has CDR1 SGHRS and CDR2 YFSETQ. With 0 bases clipped from V and 11 bases from J, the junction kept 7 bases outside the gene matches. The CDR3 DNA is TGCGCCAGCAGCTTGGGACAGGGTTCGATTGCTTTCTTT. It is translated as CASSLGQGSIAFF.

The table lists this clonotype with a few counts. This sequence joins TRBV7-2 and TRBJ2-1, with a possible D match to TRBD1 (5 bases). Germline V gene lookup returns CDR1 SGHTA and CDR2 FQGNSA. The V end was cut by 5 bases, the J end by 8 bases, with 10 bases between. The CDR3 sequence is 12 residues long. In nucleotides, the CDR3 is TGTGCCAGCAGCCCGCGCAGGGATGAGCAGTTCTTC. As protein: CASSPRRDEQFF.

This clonotype was seen many times. The chain combines TRBV5-6 with TRBJ2-7, with D perhaps TRBD1 (5 bases). The CDR3 is 11 residues long. V was shortened by 2 bases and J by 6 bases, with 6 bases between the two germline ends. Per the germline V gene, CDR1 is SGHDT and CDR2 is YYEEEE. CDR3 nucleotides: TGTGCCAGCAGCTTCAGGGCCGAGCAGTACTTC. Translating it yields CASSFRAEQYF.

CDR3 DNA: TGTGCCAGCAGTGACTTCGGGGGAGGCTCCTACAATGAGCAGTTCTTC. This codes for CASSDFGGGSYNEQFF. V usage is TRBV6-4 and J usage is TRBJ2-1, with D perhaps TRBD2 (6 bases). V was cut by 1 base and J by 0 bases, with 10 bases left in between. The CDR3 contains 16 residues. From germline, CDR1 is MRHNA and CDR2 SNTAGT.

V gene TRBV29-1 combines with J gene TRBJ2-1; D not resolved. This CDR3 has 14 residues. Germline V gene data show CDR1 as SQVTM and CDR2 as ANQGSEA. V was clipped by 2 bases and J by 10 bases, with 18 bases between them. The CDR3 bases are TGCAGCGTTGAAATGGCGTTTCAACCCTACGAGCAGTTCTTC. Protein product: CSVEMAFQPYEQFF.

This clonotype was counted between two and nine times. V is TRBV7-2 and J is TRBJ2-5; 7 bases map to TRBD2. Germline CDR1 SGHTA, CDR2 FQGNSA. V was clipped by 4 bases and J by 9 bases; unmatched bases: 2. The CDR3 runs 11 residues. CDR3 DNA: TGTGCCAGCAGCTATGGGGGGGCCCAGTACTTC. It codes for CASSYGGAQYF.

This sequence joins TRBV7-9 and TRBJ2-7, with D possibly called TRBD1 or TRBD2 (6 bases each). V was clipped by 1 base and J by 7 bases, with 14 bases between them. Per the germline V gene, CDR1 is SEHNR and CDR2 is FQNEAQ (reference sequence). This CDR3 is built from 14 residues. The CDR3 region is CASSLDGGLWEQYF. In nucleotides, the CDR3 is TGTGCCAGCAGCTTAGATGGGGGGCTCTGGGAGCAGTACTTC.

The gene calls are TRBV7-2 and TRBJ2-3, with 13 bases identical to TRBD2. The junction had 8 bases not matched to a gene; V was cut back by 5 bases and J by 6 bases. Germline loops: CDR1 SGHTA, CDR2 FQGNSA. The CDR3 is 16 residues long. The CDR3 is CASSPRLAGGEDTQYF. CDR3 sequence (DNA): TGTGCCAGCAGCCCACGACTAGCGGGAGGCGAGGATACGCAGTATTTT.

The chain combines TRBV7-8 with TRBJ2-7; 10 bases fit TRBD2. CDR1 and CDR2 (germline): SGHVS, FQNEAQ. This CDR3 has 18 residues. V was clipped by 1 base and J by 0 bases; unmatched bases: 9. CDR3 region: CASSLVLAGTRSSYEQYF. The CDR3 DNA is TGTGCCAGCAGCTTAGTACTAGCGGGGACCAGGAGCTCCTACGAGCAGTACTTC.

In its sample, this clonotype was seen a few times. V gene TRBV5-1 combines with J gene TRBJ2-2; a possible D gene is TRBD2 (6 bases). Germline assignment: CDR1 SGHRS and CDR2 YFSETQ. Between the trimmed V and J ends, which lost 4 bases and 4 bases, there was a span of 11 bases. The CDR3 loop spans 14 amino acids. The DNA for the CDR3 is TGCGCCAGCAGCCCGGGACTTTCCACCGGGGAGCTGTTTTTT. This translates into CASSPGLSTGELFF.

This clonotype was detected only once. The chain joins TRBV5-1 to TRBJ1-1; 7 nucleotides agree with TRBD1. The V and J ends lost 7 bases and 4 bases, in that order; junction bases with no gene match: 10. The V gene's germline CDR1 is SGHRS and CDR2 YFSETQ. CDR3 length: 14 amino acids. The CDR3 spells CASGNSAGGTEAFF. The CDR3 nucleotides are TGCGCCAGCGGCAACTCGGCAGGGGGCACTGAAGCTTTCTTT. The complete variable domain, with remaining parts taken from reference TRBV5-1 and TRBJ1-1, reads KAGVTQTPRYLIKTRGQQVTLSCSPISGHRSVSWYQQTPGQGLQFLFEYFSETQRNKGNFPGRFSGRQFSNSRSEMNVSTLELGDSALYLCASGNSAGGTEAFFGQGTRLTVV.

This clonotype showed up just a few times. The chain couples TRBV6-2 or TRBV6-3 to TRBJ1-5; D not certain. The CDR3 is 14 amino acids. Trimming left V 2 bases short and J 0 bases short, with 5 bases between. The germline gives CDR1 MNHEY, CDR2 SVGEGT. The CDR3 DNA reads TGTGCCAGCAGTTACAGGGTTAGCAATCAGCCCCAGCATTTT. This sequence encodes CASSYRVSNQPQHF.

A few counts support this clonotype. The chain links TRBV14 to TRBJ2-7; unclear D gene. Germline assignment: CDR1 SGHDN and CDR2 FVKESK. The CDR3 length is 13 residues. Trimming shortened V by 1 base and J by 2 bases, and 6 bases separated the two germline ends. The chain's CDR3 is CASSQADPYEQYF. The CDR3 DNA reads as TGTGCCAGCAGCCAAGCCGACCCCTACGAGCAGTACTTC.

The table lists this clonotype with a few counts. This chain links TRBV6-1 with TRBJ2-3, with D perhaps TRBD1 (6 bases). The V gene lost 7 bases and the J gene lost 2 bases, with 19 bases spanning the gap. This CDR3 is 16 amino acids long. CDR1 and CDR2 (germline): MNHNS, SASEGT. In nucleotides, the CDR3 is TGTGCCAGCAAGGGGCTGGGGGCGGAGACCACAGATACGCAGTATTTT. Its translation is CASKGLGAETTDTQYF.

This clonotype was recorded only once. V usage is TRBV11-3 and J usage is TRBJ2-1, with D possibly being TRBD1 (6 bases). Germline V lookup: CDR1 SGHNT, CDR2 YENEEA. The CDR3 length is 13 residues. With 5 bases removed from V and 6 bases from J, the gap between germline ends came to 11 bases. The CDR3 loop is CASSTRQANEQFF. In nucleotides, the CDR3 is TGTGCCAGCAGCACACGACAGGCCAATGAGCAGTTCTTC.